Sequencing of this TCR beta chain was carried out in a study of OX40 agonist ivuxolimab in advanced cancers. Profiled with immunoSEQ multiplex PCR; TCRdb holds only in-frame clones, not every one. The sample yields about 51,000 clones, around 82% seen once. The CDR3 is made up of 13 amino acids. Trimming left V 7 bases short and J 2 bases short, with 15 bases between. The germline V gene has CDR1 SQVTM and CDR2 ANQGSEA. V is TRBV29-1 and J is TRBJ2-7; D call uncertain. The starting material was CD4+ or CD8+ T cells sorted from blood, obtained in a trial of the OX40 agonist ivuxolimab. This receptor was taken from an adult with an advanced solid tumor such as melanoma, head and neck, liver or kidney cancer. CDR3 sequence: CSARVLVPYEQYF. The CDR3 DNA sequence: TGCAGCGCCCGGGTCTTAGTGCCCTACGAGCAGTACTTC.